The TCR beta chain under discussion was sequenced for a study of beta chain features in type 1 diabetes. Study-wide context: Cell yields, gender and age were similar in healthy donors and patients. Study-wide results and limits: At VDJ recombination sites, type 1 diabetes patients had fewer insertions and more deleted nucleotides. cDNA-based reads could over-represent cells with high TCR expression.

One heparinised blood draw averaging around 110 mL was given by each donor. Details on this clone: Its antigen remains unidentified.

Sequencing targeted expressed TCRB transcripts, as all isolated RNA had been reverse transcribed. Method: immunoSEQ multiplex PCR; TCRdb's copy keeps in-frame clones and lacks some. Of hundreds of thousands of clones in the sample, about 12% were seen once. J gave up 5 bases and V 2 bases, and 11 bases lay outside the gene matches. The CDR3 sequence is 16 residues long. CDR1 and CDR2 (germline): LGHNA, YNFKEQ. J is TRBJ1-1 and V is TRBV4-2, with TRBD1 identical over 7 bases. Material for sequencing was naive CD4+ T cells from blood. This TCR came from a man between 18 and 29 years old in good health. The CDR3 loop reads CASSQTPAGGFTEAFF. The CDR3 DNA is TGTGCCAGCAGCCAAACTCCAGCAGGGGGTTTTACTGAAGCTTTCTTT.